The 15 T cell receptor beta chains reported below all come from one sample, sequenced in a study of blood T cell repertoires in COVID-19. TCRdb's table, derived via immunoSEQ multiplex PCR, lists solely in-frame clones and lacks some. The data hold over 350,000 clones, with 88% observed a single time. What was sequenced was PBMCs or T cells enriched from blood (not recorded which). All receptors derive from a woman aged 30 to 39 with acute COVID-19.

The DNA for the CDR3 is TGTGCCAGCTCACCAAACAGGGTCGGTAATGAAAAACTGTTTTTT. As protein: CASSPNRVGNEKLFF. This chain joins TRBV18 and TRBJ1-4, with D possibly TRBD1 on 6 matching bases. Trimming pared 2 bases from V and 4 bases from J, leaving 11 bases between. Germline CDR1 and CDR2: KGHSH and LQKENI. This CDR3 contains 15 residues.

This clone appeared a single time. This CDR3 is CASSYRGSTDTQYF. CDR3 DNA sequence: TGTGCCAGCAGCTACAGGGGAAGCACAGATACGCAGTATTTT. This chain uses TRBV7-6 with TRBJ2-3; 7 bases line up with TRBD1. Germline values: CDR1 SGHVS, CDR2 FNYEAQ. V was pared by 4 bases and J by 0 bases, with 1 base of the junction left unmatched. This CDR3 spans 14 amino acids.

This chain connects TRBV2 to TRBJ1-6; 8 nucleotides match TRBD1. Germline V gene lookup returns CDR1 SNHLY and CDR2 FYNNEI. J lost 6 bases, V lost 5 bases, and 3 bases had no gene match. The CDR3 covers 14 residues. CDR3 loop: CASSWTGSNSPLHF. The CDR3 nucleotides read TGTGCCAGCAGTTGGACAGGGTCTAATTCACCCCTCCACTTT.

The V and J genes are TRBV19 and TRBJ1-4, with 9 bases lining up with TRBD1. The CDR3 covers 15 residues. The germline V gene has CDR1 LNHDA and CDR2 SQIVND (reference sequence). The V segment lost 4 bases and the J segment 5 bases; nucleotides outside the gene matches: 5. The CDR3 is CASSTSGTGNEKLFF. Written as DNA, the CDR3 is TGTGCCAGTAGTACCTCCGGGACAGGGAATGAAAAACTGTTTTTT.

The genes are TRBV18 and TRBJ2-2, with 7 nucleotides matching TRBD1. V trimming: 4 bases; J trimming: 0 bases; junction bases outside the gene matches: 11. The CDR3 totals 18 residues. Per the germline V gene, CDR1 is KGHSH and CDR2 is LQKENI. The CDR3 sequence: CASSLFWDRGSNTGELFF. The CDR3 DNA follows: TGTGCCAGCTCACTATTTTGGGACAGAGGTTCGAACACCGGGGAGCTGTTTTTT.

The rearrangement uses TRBV6-5 and TRBJ1-3, with D tentatively TRBD1 (5 bases). The CDR3 is 15 residues long. The germline V and J ends were trimmed by 2 bases and 2 bases, with 10 bases remaining between them. CDR1 and CDR2 (germline): MNHEY, SVGAGI. DNA for the CDR3: TGTGCCAGCAGTTACGCCGGAGGGGCTGGAAACACCATATATTTT. This gives the protein CASSYAGGAGNTIYF.

The rearrangement links TRBV7-9 to TRBJ2-7; 9 nucleotides agree with TRBD2. In germline, CDR1 is SEHNR, CDR2 FQNEAQ (reference sequence). J lost 0 bases, V lost 5 bases, and 8 bases had no gene match. The CDR3 totals 16 residues. CDR3 nucleotide sequence: TGTGCCAGCAGCAAAATAGCGGGGGCCAGCTCCTACGAGCAGTACTTC. Amino acid sequence: CASSKIAGASSYEQYF.

This chain links TRBV3-1 (or the pseudogene TRBV3-2) with TRBJ2-3; 12 bases are shared with TRBD2. Germline values: CDR1 LGHDT, CDR2 YNNKEL (reference sequence). The CDR3 runs to 19 residues. The J segment lost 0 bases and the V segment lost 5 bases, leaving 12 bases of the junction unmatched. The CDR3 region is CASSTSLAGGWSSTDTQYF. The CDR3 DNA reads TGTGCCAGCAGCACGTCACTAGCGGGGGGATGGAGTAGCACAGATACGCAGTATTTT.

This clone was found once. The V call is TRBV5-1, the J call TRBJ1-2, with 10 bases aligning to TRBD1. This CDR3 has 15 amino acids. Germline assignment: CDR1 SGHRS and CDR2 YFSETQ. V was pared by 3 bases and J by 3 bases, with 5 bases of the junction left unmatched. CDR3 nucleotides: TGCGCCAGCAGCTGGGGGACAGGGGAGGACTATGGCTACACCTTC. This gives the protein CASSWGTGEDYGYTF.

There are a few counts of this clone. Other nucleotide sequences from this sample produce the same CDR3. The chain is built from TRBV5-1 and TRBJ2-2, with 9 positions matching TRBD1. The J segment lost 1 base and the V segment lost 3 bases, leaving 4 bases of the junction unmatched. From germline, CDR1 is SGHRS and CDR2 YFSETQ. There are 16 residues in the CDR3. The CDR3 DNA reads as TGCGCCAGCAGCTCCCTGGACAGGGGGAACACCGGGGAGCTGTTTTTT. Translation: CASSSLDRGNTGELFF.

This sequence joins TRBV3-1 (or the pseudogene TRBV3-2) and TRBJ1-1; 9 nucleotides line up with TRBD1. The CDR3 runs 15 residues. The germline V gene has CDR1 LGHDT and CDR2 YNNKEL (reference sequence). V dropped 5 bases and J dropped 4; count of bases not matched to a gene: 8. The CDR3 DNA is TGTGCCAGCAGCGCTCGGGACAGGGCGGGCACTGAAGCTTTCTTT. Its protein product is CASSARDRAGTEAFF.

The chain joins TRBV7-8 to TRBJ1-4; TRBD1 matches at 9 bases. CDR1 and CDR2 (germline): SGHVS, FQNEAQ. V lost 5 bases, J lost 5 bases, and 6 bases stayed unmatched. This CDR3 has 15 amino acids. The CDR3 region is CASSLPGQGNEKLFF. The CDR3 nucleotides read TGTGCCAGCAGCCTACCGGGACAGGGAAATGAAAAACTGTTTTTT.

CDR3 nucleotide sequence: TGTGCCAGCAGTACCGGGACAGGGGACTATGGCTACACCTTC. Its translation is CASSTGTGDYGYTF. V usage is TRBV6-5 and J usage is TRBJ1-2; 10 positions match TRBD1. Trimming at V came to 5 bases and at J to 3 bases, leaving 3 bases not matched to a gene. Germline values: CDR1 MNHEY, CDR2 SVGAGI. The CDR3 consists of 14 residues.

Regarding this clone: The sample holds other DNA sequences that translate to the same CDR3. This sequence joins TRBV9 and TRBJ1-1; D gene ambiguous. Germline-derived CDR1 and CDR2 are SGDLS and YYNGEE. Trimming removed 0 bases at V and 0 bases at J, with 6 bases between. The CDR3 spans 14 residues. CDR3 protein: CASSVDSLNTEAFF. In DNA form, the CDR3 reads TGTGCCAGCAGCGTAGATAGCTTGAACACTGAAGCTTTCTTT.

The CDR3 region has the DNA TGTGCCAGCAGCACCGGACATAACTCTGGAAACACCATATATTTT. Protein: CASSTGHNSGNTIYF. The chain recombines TRBV6-5 with TRBJ1-3; TRBD1 is a possible D gene (5 bases). V lost 6 bases and J lost 0, with 12 bases in between. CDR1 is MNHEY and CDR2 is SVGAGI in the germline V gene. The CDR3 is 15 residues long.